This TCR beta chain originates from a study of regulatory T cells in long-lasting Graves disease. Study at large: Graves' patients (newly diagnosed) had been on antithyroid drugs under 3 months.

Both iRepertoire HTBI primers and Arm-PCR of CDR3 regions were used to build the TCR beta libraries. From the multiplex PCR reads, TCRdb called clonotypes with MiXCR, one entry per CDR3 protein. The sample includes just over 600,000 distinct CDR3 sequences, under 20% seen only once; the top ten take around a sixth. Trimming took 1 base from V and 3 from J; bases not matched to a gene: 2. Germline CDR1 reads GTSNPN; CDR2 reads SVGIG (reference sequence). CDR3 length: 14 amino acids. This clonotype was seen at least ten times. Its antigen is still unknown. Findings and limits, study-wide: Favored gene segments in persistent disease were TRBV28, TRBJ1-2 and TRBJ2-5.

Time point described: newly diagnosed GD, antithyroid drugs for less than 3 months. The TCR library was made from RNA that had been extracted from PBMCs in TRIzol. These data also featured in a second study, about T cells in Graves' hyperthyroidism and ophthalmopathy. That study reports: Separating ophthalmopathy from stable hyperthyroidism was achieved by a 13 V-J model.

The chain is built from TRBV30 and TRBJ1-5; 8 nucleotides agree with TRBD1. This clonotype was obtained from a woman in her twenties or thirties with Graves disease. The sample here was peripheral blood mononuclear cells (PBMCs), taken at new diagnosis, from a patient treated with antithyroid drugs. CDR3 sequence (DNA): TGTGCCTGGAGTGCAGGGGGCACCAATCAGCCCCAGCATTTT. This translates into CAWSAGGTNQPQHF.